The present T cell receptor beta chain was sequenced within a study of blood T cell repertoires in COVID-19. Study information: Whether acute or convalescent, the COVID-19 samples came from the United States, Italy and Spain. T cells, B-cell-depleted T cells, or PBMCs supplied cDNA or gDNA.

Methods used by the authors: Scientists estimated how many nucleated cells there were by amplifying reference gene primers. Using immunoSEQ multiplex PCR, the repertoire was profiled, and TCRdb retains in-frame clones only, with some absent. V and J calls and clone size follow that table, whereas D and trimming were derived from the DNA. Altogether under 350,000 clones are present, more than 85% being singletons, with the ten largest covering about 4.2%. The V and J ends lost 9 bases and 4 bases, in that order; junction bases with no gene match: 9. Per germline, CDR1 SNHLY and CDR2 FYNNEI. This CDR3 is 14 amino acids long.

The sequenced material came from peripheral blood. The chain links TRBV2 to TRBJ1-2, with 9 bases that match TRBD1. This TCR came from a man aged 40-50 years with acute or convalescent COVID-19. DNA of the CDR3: TGTGCCAGTATTCCGGGACAGGGCCGCTATGGCTACACCTTC. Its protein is CASIPGQGRYGYTF.